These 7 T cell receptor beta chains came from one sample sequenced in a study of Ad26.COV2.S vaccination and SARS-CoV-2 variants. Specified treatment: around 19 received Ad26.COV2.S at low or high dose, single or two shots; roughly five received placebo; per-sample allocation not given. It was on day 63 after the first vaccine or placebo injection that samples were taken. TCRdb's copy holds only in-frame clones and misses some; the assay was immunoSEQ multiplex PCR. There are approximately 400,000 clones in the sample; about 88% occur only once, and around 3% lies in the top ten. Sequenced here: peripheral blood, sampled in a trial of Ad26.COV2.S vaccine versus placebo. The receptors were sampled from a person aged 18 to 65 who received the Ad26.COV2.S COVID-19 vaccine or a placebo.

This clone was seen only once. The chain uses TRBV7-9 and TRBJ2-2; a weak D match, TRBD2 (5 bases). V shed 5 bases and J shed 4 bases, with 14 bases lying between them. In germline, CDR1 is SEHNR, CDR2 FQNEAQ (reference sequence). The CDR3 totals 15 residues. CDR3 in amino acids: CASSPILAGTGELFF. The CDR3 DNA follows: TGTGCCAGCAGCCCAATCCTAGCCGGCACCGGGGAGCTGTTTTTT.

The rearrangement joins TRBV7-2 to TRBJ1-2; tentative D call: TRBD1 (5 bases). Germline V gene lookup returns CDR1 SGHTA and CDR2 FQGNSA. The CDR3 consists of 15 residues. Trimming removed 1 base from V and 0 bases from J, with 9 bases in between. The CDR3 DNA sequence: TGTGCCAGCAGCTTAGAGGGGTCTGCTAACTATGGCTACACCTTC. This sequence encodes CASSLEGSANYGYTF.

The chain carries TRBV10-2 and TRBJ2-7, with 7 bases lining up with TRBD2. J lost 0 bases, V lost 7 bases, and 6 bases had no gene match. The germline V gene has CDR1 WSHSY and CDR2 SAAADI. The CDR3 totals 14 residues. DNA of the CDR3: TGCGCCAGCAAAAAGGCGGGAGACTCCTACGAGCAGTACTTC. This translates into CASKKAGDSYEQYF.

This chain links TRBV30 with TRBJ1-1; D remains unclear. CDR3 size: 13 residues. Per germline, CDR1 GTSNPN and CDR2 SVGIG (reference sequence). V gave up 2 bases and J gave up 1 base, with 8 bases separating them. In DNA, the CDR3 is TGTGCCTGGAGTAGACTCGGGAACACTGAAGCTTTCTTT. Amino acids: CAWSRLGNTEAFF.

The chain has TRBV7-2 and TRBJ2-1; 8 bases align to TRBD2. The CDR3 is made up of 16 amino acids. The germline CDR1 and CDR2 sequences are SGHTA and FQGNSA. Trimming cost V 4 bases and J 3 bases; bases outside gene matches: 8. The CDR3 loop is CASSYTVGGGYNEQFF. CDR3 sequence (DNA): TGTGCCAGCAGCTACACGGTCGGGGGGGGCTACAATGAGCAGTTCTTC.

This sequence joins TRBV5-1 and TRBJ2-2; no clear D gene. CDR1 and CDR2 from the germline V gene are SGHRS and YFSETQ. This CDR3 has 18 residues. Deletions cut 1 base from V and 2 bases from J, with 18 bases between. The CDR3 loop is CASSLTILGQVNTGELFF. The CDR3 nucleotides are TGCGCCAGCAGCTTGACTATACTTGGGCAGGTCAACACCGGGGAGCTGTTTTTT.

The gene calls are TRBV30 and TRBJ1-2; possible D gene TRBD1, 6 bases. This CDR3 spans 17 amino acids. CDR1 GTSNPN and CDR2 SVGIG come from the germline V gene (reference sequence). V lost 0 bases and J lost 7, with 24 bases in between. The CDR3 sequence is CAWSVQPGQSWGFGYTF. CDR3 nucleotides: TGTGCCTGGAGTGTACAACCGGGACAATCCTGGGGATTTGGCTACACCTTC.